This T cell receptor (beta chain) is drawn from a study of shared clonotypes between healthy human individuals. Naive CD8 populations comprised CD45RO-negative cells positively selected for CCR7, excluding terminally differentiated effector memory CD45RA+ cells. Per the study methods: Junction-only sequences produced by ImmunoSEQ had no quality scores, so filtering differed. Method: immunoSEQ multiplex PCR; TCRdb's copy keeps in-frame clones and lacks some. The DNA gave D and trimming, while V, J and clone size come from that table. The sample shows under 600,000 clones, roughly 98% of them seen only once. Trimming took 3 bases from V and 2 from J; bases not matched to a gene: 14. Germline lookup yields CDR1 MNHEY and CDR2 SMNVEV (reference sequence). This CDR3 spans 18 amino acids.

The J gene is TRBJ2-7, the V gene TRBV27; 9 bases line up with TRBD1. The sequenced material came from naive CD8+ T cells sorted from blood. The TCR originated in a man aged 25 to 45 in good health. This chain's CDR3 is CASSFRSGPQGATYEQYF. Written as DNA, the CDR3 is TGTGCCAGCAGTTTCCGGTCCGGGCCACAGGGGGCAACCTACGAGCAGTACTTC.